This T cell receptor (beta chain) comes out of a study of glioma-infiltrating T cells after dendritic cell vaccination. Background on the study: Patients had newly diagnosed or recurrent glioblastoma and received dendritic cell vaccines.

The CDR3 contains 12 residues. V was cut by 8 bases and J by 8 bases, with 15 bases left in between. CDR1 MDHEN and CDR2 SYDVKM come from the germline V gene. This clone was recorded only once. The antigen remains unidentified. Time point given: after dendritic cell vaccination, including at tumor progression/relapse. Selection required adequate fresh-frozen tumor tissue plus more than two years' survival data. Points from the study as a whole: Survival was not directly related to TCR clonality in these patients.

Input was around 2 ug genomic DNA, or all available if less. This table comes from immunoSEQ multiplex PCR, and its TCRdb copy is limited to in-frame clones, with some not included. This table holds 50,000 to 65,000 clones, roughly 84% found once. V gene TRBV28 combines with J gene TRBJ1-2, with D perhaps TRBD1 (6 bases). This specimen consisted of blood, obtained after dendritic cell vaccination. The clonotype comes from a human donor with glioblastoma. The CDR3 region has the DNA TGTGCCAGCTTAGGGGGGGGTCGGGGCTACACCTTC. Residues: CASLGGGRGYTF.